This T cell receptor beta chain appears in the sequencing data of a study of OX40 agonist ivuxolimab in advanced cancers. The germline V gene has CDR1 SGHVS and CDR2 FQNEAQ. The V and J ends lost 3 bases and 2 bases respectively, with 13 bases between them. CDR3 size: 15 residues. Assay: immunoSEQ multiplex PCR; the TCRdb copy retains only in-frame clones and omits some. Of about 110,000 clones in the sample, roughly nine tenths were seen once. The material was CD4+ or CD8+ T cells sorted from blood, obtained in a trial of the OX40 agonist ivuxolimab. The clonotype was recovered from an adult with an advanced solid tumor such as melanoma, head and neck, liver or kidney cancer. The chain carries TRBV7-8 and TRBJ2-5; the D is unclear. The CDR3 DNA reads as TGTGCCAGCAGCTTCTCAGGAGTCCAACAAGAGACCCAGTACTTC. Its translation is CASSFSGVQQETQYF.